This passage covers 24 T cell receptor beta chains from one sample sequenced in a study of vaccination and CD4 T cells after COVID-19. For these TCRs, the target antigens are not known. The Oncomine TCR Beta short-read assay was what sequenced the DNA obtained from cultured CD4+ T cells. TCRdb itself ran the PCR reads through MiXCR, one entry per CDR3 protein. In the table there are around 15,000 distinct CDR3 sequences, around three fifths of which are singletons. The sample's treatment: approximately 11-day PBMC culture with coronavirus spike peptide pools or control peptides (ViraFEST assay). Sequenced: CD4+ T cells from blood, cultured in vitro. The receptors come from a human donor who had recovered from COVID-19.

This chain links TRBV12-3 or TRBV12-4 with TRBJ1-6; the match to TRBD1 covers 8 bases. The CDR3 consists of 14 residues. V lost 4 bases and J lost 7; bases outside the gene matches: 3. The CDR3 nucleotides are TGTGCCAGCAGTTCGGGACAGGCCAATTCACCCCTCCACTTT. Its translation: CASSSGQANSPLHF.

The chain recombines TRBV6-1 with TRBJ2-6; D is tentatively TRBD1 or TRBD2 (5 bases each). The germline V gene has CDR1 MNHNS and CDR2 SASEGT. CDR3 length: 15 residues. Trimming pared 7 bases from V and 4 bases from J, leaving 14 bases between. The chain's CDR3 is CASKDGALGANVLTF. The DNA of the CDR3 is TGTGCCAGCAAGGACGGGGCCTTGGGGGCCAACGTCCTGACTTTC.

The chain employs TRBV6-5 and TRBJ1-2; 9 bases fit TRBD1. V was clipped by 0 bases and J by 8 bases; unmatched bases: 4. The CDR3 consists of 14 residues. The germline V gene has CDR1 MNHEY and CDR2 SVGAGI. The CDR3 is CASSYSTGGQGYTF. The CDR3 DNA reads as TGTGCCAGCAGTTACTCGACAGGGGGTCAAGGCTACACCTTC.

This clonotype came up a few times. The gene calls are TRBV7-6 and TRBJ2-2, with a weak D call TRBD1 (5 bases). Trimming left V 5 bases short and J 8 bases short, with 15 bases between. CDR3 length: 14 residues. Germline assignment: CDR1 SGHVS and CDR2 FNYEAQ. The CDR3 DNA is TGTGCCAGCAGCGACGGCAGGGTGGCTGGGGAGCTGTTTTTT. Amino acids: CASSDGRVAGELFF.

This clonotype was counted only a few times. This sequence joins TRBV19 and TRBJ1-1; D remains unclear. CDR1 LNHDA and CDR2 SQIVND come from the germline V gene (reference sequence). V shed 2 bases and J shed 1 base, with 5 bases lying between them. This CDR3 is built from 13 residues. CDR3: CASSIRENTEAFF. Written as DNA, the CDR3 is TGTGCCAGTAGTATAAGAGAGAACACTGAAGCTTTCTTT.

The chain combines TRBV11-2 with TRBJ2-3, with no clear D. Trimming took off 3 bases at V and 4 bases at J, with 11 bases between the two ends. Germline CDR1 reads SGHAT; CDR2 reads FQNNGV. The CDR3 spans 14 residues. CDR3: CASSFKGLADTQYF. The CDR3 coding sequence is TGTGCCAGCAGCTTCAAGGGCTTGGCAGATACGCAGTATTTT.

The chain uses TRBV24-1 and TRBJ1-5; 10 nucleotides align to TRBD1. The germline V gene has CDR1 KGHDR and CDR2 SFDVKD. The J segment lost 6 bases and the V segment lost 8 bases, leaving 9 bases of the junction unmatched. There are 15 residues in the CDR3. The CDR3 is CATNWTGGEGQPQHF. CDR3 coding DNA: TGTGCCACCAACTGGACAGGGGGAGAGGGTCAGCCCCAGCATTTT.

This clonotype was counted between two and nine times. The chain has TRBV11-2 and TRBJ1-1; D unclear. The CDR3 length is 13 residues. The ends were cut back, 2 bases at V and 3 bases at J, with 7 bases in the middle. CDR1 and CDR2 from the germline V gene are SGHAT and FQNNGV. The CDR3 loop reads CASSLTEDTEAFF. DNA of the CDR3: TGTGCCAGCAGCTTAACAGAGGACACTGAAGCTTTCTTT.

The sample holds a few counts of this clonotype. The chain recombines TRBV20-1 with TRBJ1-5; a weak D match, TRBD1 (5 bases). Germline V gene data show CDR1 as DFQATT and CDR2 as SNEGSKA (reference sequence). The CDR3 is made up of 16 amino acids. V was shortened by 3 bases and J by 4 bases, with 19 bases between the two germline ends. Here the CDR3 reads CSARSRVVGGNQPQHF. CDR3 DNA: TGCAGTGCTAGGTCAAGGGTGGTCGGGGGAAATCAGCCCCAGCATTTT.

J is TRBJ1-1 and V is TRBV6-1, with D maybe TRBD1 (6 bases). Between the trimmed V and J ends, which lost 6 bases and 4 bases, there was a span of 21 bases. The germline gives CDR1 MNHNS, CDR2 SASEGT. The CDR3 runs to 16 residues. The CDR3 coding sequence is TGTGCCAGCAGCCATGACAGGCGCCCTTTGACCACTGAAGCTTTCTTT. Amino acids: CASSHDRRPLTTEAFF.

This clonotype was found a few times. The chain carries TRBV28 and TRBJ2-5, with D tentatively TRBD1 or TRBD2 (5 bases each). V gave up 7 bases and J gave up 2 bases, with 20 bases separating them. Germline V lookup: CDR1 MDHEN, CDR2 SYDVKM. The CDR3 is 16 residues long. Here the CDR3 reads CASNKPGRDPQETQYF. The DNA for the CDR3 is TGTGCCAGCAACAAACCGGGACGGGACCCTCAAGAGACCCAGTACTTC. The full variable domain, its missing parts supplied by reference TRBV28 and TRBJ2-5, is DVKVTQSSRYLVKRTGEKVFLECVQDMDHENMFWYRQDPGLGLRLIYFSYDVKMKEKGDIPEGYSVSREKKERFSLILESASTNQTSMYLCASNKPGRDPQETQYFGPGTRLLVL.

There are a few counts of this clonotype. V usage is TRBV6-5 and J usage is TRBJ1-5, with TRBD1 matching 7 bases. V was clipped by 4 bases and J by 9 bases; unmatched bases: 9. CDR1 is MNHEY and CDR2 is SVGAGI in the germline V gene. This CDR3 is built from 14 residues. CDR3 amino acids: CASSSQGPPTPQHF. The CDR3 nucleotides read TGTGCCAGCAGTTCACAGGGGCCCCCTACGCCCCAGCATTTT.

V gene TRBV20-1 combines with J gene TRBJ2-1; D may be TRBD2 (5 bases). Germline assignment: CDR1 DFQATT and CDR2 SNEGSKA (reference sequence). This CDR3 comprises 13 residues. V was shortened by 6 bases and J by 12 bases, with 21 bases between the two germline ends. Here the CDR3 DNA reads TGCAGTGCCCTTAACACGGACCTTACTAGGCAGTTCTTC. Its protein is CSALNTDLTRQFF.

This chain links TRBV7-2 with TRBJ2-7; D unresolved. Germline assignment: CDR1 SGHTA and CDR2 FQGNSA. V lost 5 bases to trimming and J lost 7 bases, with 12 bases between them. This CDR3 contains 12 residues. CDR3 bases: TGTGCCAGCAGCATGGGCCCCCGGGAGCAGTACTTC. It specifies CASSMGPREQYF.

This chain links TRBV20-1 with TRBJ2-1, with TRBD2 identical over 8 bases. V trimming: 3 bases; J trimming: 2 bases; junction bases outside the gene matches: 0. This CDR3 comprises 13 residues. Germline-derived CDR1 and CDR2 are DFQATT and SNEGSKA (reference sequence). The CDR3 loop is CSASGRAYNEQFF. In nucleotides, the CDR3 is TGCAGTGCTAGCGGGAGGGCCTACAATGAGCAGTTCTTC.

This rearrangement joins TRBV20-1 to TRBJ2-5, with TRBD2 identical over 8 bases. There are 12 residues in the CDR3. J lost 6 bases, V lost 6 bases, and 6 bases had no gene match. CDR1 is DFQATT, CDR2 SNEGSKA, per germline (reference sequence). This chain's CDR3 is CSARSGKQTQYF. Here the CDR3 DNA reads TGCAGTGCCCGTAGCGGGAAACAGACCCAGTACTTC.

The chain is built from TRBV19 and TRBJ1-3; tentative D call: TRBD1 (5 bases). Trimming shortened V by 7 bases and J by 0 bases, and 22 bases separated the two germline ends. Germline CDR1 is LNHDA and CDR2 is SQIVND (reference sequence). The CDR3 runs to 18 residues. DNA of the CDR3: TGTGCCAGTACCCGCGCGGGGCAGGGCCTCCTCTCTGGAAACACCATATATTTT. This encodes CASTRAGQGLLSGNTIYF.

The V call is TRBV27, the J call TRBJ2-3; D is undetermined. Germline lookup yields CDR1 MNHEY and CDR2 SMNVEV (reference sequence). CDR3 length equals 16 residues. The V gene lost 6 bases and the J gene lost 0 bases, with 16 bases spanning the gap. The DNA for the CDR3 is TGTGCCAGCAGAAGCCGCGCGTCCGGAAGCACAGATACGCAGTATTTT. Protein: CASRSRASGSTDTQYF.

The chain employs TRBV19 and TRBJ1-5; D gene unclear. Germline V CDR1 and CDR2: LNHDA, SQIVND (reference sequence). The V end lost 3 bases, the J end lost 5 bases, and 17 bases lay between the germline ends. CDR3 length equals 16 residues. The CDR3 protein is CASSIGEGRADQPQHF. Written as DNA, the CDR3 is TGTGCCAGTAGTATCGGCGAGGGCCGGGCCGATCAGCCCCAGCATTTT.

CDR3 bases: TGTGCCAGCTCCCTGTCGACAGGGGGCTATGGCTACACCTTC. This encodes CASSLSTGGYGYTF. The V call is TRBV18, the J call TRBJ1-2, with 9 bases aligning to TRBD1. The CDR3 runs 14 residues. Germline CDR1 is KGHSH and CDR2 is LQKENI. Germline trimming cut 6 bases from V and 4 bases from J; bases unmatched to any gene: 6. Variable domain in full (rest from reference TRBV18 and TRBJ1-2): NAGVMQNPRHLVRRRGQEARLRCSPMKGHSHVYWYRQLPEEGLKFMVYLQKENIIDESGMPKERFSAEFPKEGPSILRIQQVVRGDSAAYFCASSLSTGGYGYTFGSGTRLTVV.

A word on this clonotype: Germline is not matched at one junction end, which may reflect a read error. V usage is TRBV4-1 and J usage is TRBJ1-2; possibly TRBD1 for D (5 bases). Germline CDR1 MGHRA, CDR2 YSYEKL. The CDR3 contains 16 residues. This CDR3 reads CASSQDLSVGTGPGIF. As DNA, the CDR3 is TGCGCCAGCAGCCAAGATCTGTCCGTGGGGACCGGGCCGGGAATTTTC.

V gene TRBV5-1 combines with J gene TRBJ1-2; D ambiguous. V was cut by 0 bases and J by 2 bases, with 8 bases left in between. The germline V gene has CDR1 SGHRS and CDR2 YFSETQ. The CDR3 has 14 amino acids. In DNA, the CDR3 is TGCGCCAGCAGCTTGGCCGGATTAAACTATGGCTACACCTTC. Protein sequence: CASSLAGLNYGYTF.

V is TRBV27 and J is TRBJ1-1, with D possibly TRBD1 on 6 matching bases. CDR3 length: 15 amino acids. Trimming left V 8 bases short and J 5 bases short, with 21 bases between. Germline lookup yields CDR1 MNHEY and CDR2 SMNVEV (reference sequence). CDR3 in amino acids: CASSPFPGVRTEAFF. CDR3 nucleotide sequence: TGTGCCAGCTCCCCCTTCCCAGGGGTACGGACTGAAGCTTTCTTT.

The rearrangement uses TRBV5-1 and TRBJ2-5; D call uncertain. Germline V gene data show CDR1 as SGHRS and CDR2 as YFSETQ. Trimming cost V 0 bases and J 5 bases, with 8 bases left between them. This CDR3 has 13 amino acids. The DNA of the CDR3 is TGCGCCAGCAGCTTGGCCATGTGGGAGACCCAGTACTTC. Its protein is CASSLAMWETQYF. The whole variable domain, filled in from reference TRBV5-1 and TRBJ2-5, reads KAGVTQTPRYLIKTRGQQVTLSCSPISGHRSVSWYQQTPGQGLQFLFEYFSETQRNKGNFPGRFSGRQFSNSRSEMNVSTLELGDSALYLCASSLAMWETQYFGPGTRLLVL.